This T cell receptor (beta chain) was observed in a study of blood T cell repertoires in COVID-19. Across the whole study: The United States, Italy and Spain supplied acute and convalescent COVID-19 samples.

Some clones are missing from TCRdb's copy, which holds only in-frame ones; the method was immunoSEQ multiplex PCR. The top ten clones hold 0.75% to 0.9% of a sample with approximately 300,000 clones, around 89% of them seen once. This CDR3 contains 16 residues. Looked up from germline, CDR1 is KGHSH and CDR2 is LQKENI. V was shortened by 6 bases and J by 2 bases, with 16 bases between the two germline ends. The V gene is TRBV18, the J gene TRBJ1-4; D is possibly TRBD1 (6 bases). This sequence originates from a man aged 30 to 39 with acute or convalescent COVID-19. Input material: peripheral blood. The CDR3: CASSKGRGSTNEKLFF. CDR3 nucleotide sequence: TGTGCCAGCTCTAAGGGCAGGGGCTCTACTAATGAAAAACTGTTTTTT.